The sequence of this TCR beta chain was determined in a study of blood T cell repertoires in COVID-19. On the study more broadly: Material from acute and convalescent COVID-19 was sourced from the United States, Italy and Spain.

The CDR3 is 16 amino acids. Trimming shortened V by 4 bases and J by 2 bases, and 12 bases separated the two germline ends. Germline CDR1 SGHTA, CDR2 FQGNSA. Self-reported history from a screening survey and questionnaire set each donor's cohort. All recovered Cohort 3 donors got two negative PCRs, got clearance, or saw symptom resolution. In the original analysis: From reference gene primer amplification, estimates of nucleated cell counts were derived. This table comes from immunoSEQ multiplex PCR, and its TCRdb copy is limited to in-frame clones, with some not included. V, J and clone size reflect that table, while D and trimming were determined from the DNA. The sample lists a few hundred thousand clones, 70% to 90% occurring once.

This TCR came from a man under 40 who had recovered from COVID-19. Sequencing used PBMCs or T cells enriched from blood (not recorded which). V is TRBV7-2 and J is TRBJ1-6, with D possibly TRBD1 on 5 matching bases. The CDR3 loop is CASSYNKGTYNSPLHF. The CDR3 DNA reads TGTGCCAGCAGCTATAACAAGGGGACCTATAATTCACCCCTCCACTTT.